Listed below are T cell receptor beta chains from one sample, sequenced in a study of T cell repertoires in aging, cancer and after chemotherapy. TCRdb passed the multiplex PCR reads through MiXCR, listing each CDR3 protein once. This sample yields around 1,800 distinct CDR3 sequences, of which 20% to 25% are seen a single time; roughly 60% belongs to the top ten. Sequenced: blood. These TCRs come from a human donor with a solid tumor. The CDR3 runs from the conserved cysteine through the conserved F or W. D genes are given only for firm matches. Size is stated for part of the rows, as once, few or many counts, or as a class when the clone is expanded.

d_call j_call v_call clone_size cdr3_nt cdr3_aa
- TRBJ2-1 TRBV27 medium-sized TGTGCCACCAGGGGAGGGAATGAGCAGTTCTTC CATRGGNEQFF
- TRBJ1-4 TRBV7-2 few TGTGCCAGCAGCCGGAGTACCACAAGCGGAAAACTGTTTTTT CASSRSTTSGKLFF
- TRBJ2-1 TRBV20-1 few TGCAGTGCTAGAGATCGAGGCAGCAGCTCCTACAATGAGCAGTTCTTC CSARDRGSSSYNEQFF
TRBD1 TRBJ2-5 TRBV15 large TGTGCCACCAGCCGGACAGGGAGGTGGGAGACCCAGTACTTC CATSRTGRWETQYF
TRBD2 TRBJ2-7 TRBV30 medium-sized TGTGCCGCCCGGACTAGCGGGAGATACGAGCAGTACTTC CAARTSGRYEQYF
- TRBJ1-2 TRBV15 medium-sized TGTGCCACCAGCCCGGCGTATGTCTATGGCTACACCTTC CATSPAYVYGYTF
- TRBJ2-1 TRBV21-1 - TGTGCCAGCAGCAAATTCGGGACTAGCGGCCCCAATGAGCAGTTCTTC CASSKFGTSGPNEQFF
TRBD1 TRBJ1-2 TRBV5-6 medium-sized TGTGCCAGCAGCCGAACTCAGGGGGCGGGCTATGGCTACACCTTC CASSRTQGAGYGYTF
- TRBJ2-7 TRBV27 medium-sized TGTGCCAGCAGTTTACGTAACGCAGCCTCCTACGAGCAGTACTTC CASSLRNAASYEQYF
TRBD2 TRBJ2-3 TRBV11-2 - TGTGCCAGCAGTATGGCTAGCGGGAGGGCCGGAGATACGCAGTATTTT CASSMASGRAGDTQYF
TRBD2 TRBJ2-7 TRBV30 few TGTGCCTGGAGAGGACTAGCGGGAGAGGGCTCCTACGAGCAGTACTTC CAWRGLAGEGSYEQYF
TRBD1 TRBJ1-1 TRBV6-2/TRBV6-3 few TGTGCCAGCAGTTCCCAGAGGACAGGGGGCATTGCTTTCTTT CASSSQRTGGIAFF
TRBD2 TRBJ2-1 TRBV20-1 - TGCAGTGCTAGAGATCCCCGGACTAGCGGGTCGAATGAGCAGTTCTTC CSARDPRTSGSNEQFF
TRBD2 TRBJ2-7 TRBV6-2/TRBV6-3 - TGTGCCAGCAGTAAAATTGCGACTAGCATCTCCTACGAGCAGTACTTC CASSKIATSISYEQYF
TRBD2 TRBJ2-1 TRBV7-3 few TGTGCCAGCAGCATGACTAGCGGATACAATGAGCAGTTCTTC CASSMTSGYNEQFF
TRBD2 TRBJ2-3 TRBV20-1 - TGCAGTGCTAGAGATCGCCAGCGGGAGCGGGATACGCAGTATTTT CSARDRQRERDTQYF